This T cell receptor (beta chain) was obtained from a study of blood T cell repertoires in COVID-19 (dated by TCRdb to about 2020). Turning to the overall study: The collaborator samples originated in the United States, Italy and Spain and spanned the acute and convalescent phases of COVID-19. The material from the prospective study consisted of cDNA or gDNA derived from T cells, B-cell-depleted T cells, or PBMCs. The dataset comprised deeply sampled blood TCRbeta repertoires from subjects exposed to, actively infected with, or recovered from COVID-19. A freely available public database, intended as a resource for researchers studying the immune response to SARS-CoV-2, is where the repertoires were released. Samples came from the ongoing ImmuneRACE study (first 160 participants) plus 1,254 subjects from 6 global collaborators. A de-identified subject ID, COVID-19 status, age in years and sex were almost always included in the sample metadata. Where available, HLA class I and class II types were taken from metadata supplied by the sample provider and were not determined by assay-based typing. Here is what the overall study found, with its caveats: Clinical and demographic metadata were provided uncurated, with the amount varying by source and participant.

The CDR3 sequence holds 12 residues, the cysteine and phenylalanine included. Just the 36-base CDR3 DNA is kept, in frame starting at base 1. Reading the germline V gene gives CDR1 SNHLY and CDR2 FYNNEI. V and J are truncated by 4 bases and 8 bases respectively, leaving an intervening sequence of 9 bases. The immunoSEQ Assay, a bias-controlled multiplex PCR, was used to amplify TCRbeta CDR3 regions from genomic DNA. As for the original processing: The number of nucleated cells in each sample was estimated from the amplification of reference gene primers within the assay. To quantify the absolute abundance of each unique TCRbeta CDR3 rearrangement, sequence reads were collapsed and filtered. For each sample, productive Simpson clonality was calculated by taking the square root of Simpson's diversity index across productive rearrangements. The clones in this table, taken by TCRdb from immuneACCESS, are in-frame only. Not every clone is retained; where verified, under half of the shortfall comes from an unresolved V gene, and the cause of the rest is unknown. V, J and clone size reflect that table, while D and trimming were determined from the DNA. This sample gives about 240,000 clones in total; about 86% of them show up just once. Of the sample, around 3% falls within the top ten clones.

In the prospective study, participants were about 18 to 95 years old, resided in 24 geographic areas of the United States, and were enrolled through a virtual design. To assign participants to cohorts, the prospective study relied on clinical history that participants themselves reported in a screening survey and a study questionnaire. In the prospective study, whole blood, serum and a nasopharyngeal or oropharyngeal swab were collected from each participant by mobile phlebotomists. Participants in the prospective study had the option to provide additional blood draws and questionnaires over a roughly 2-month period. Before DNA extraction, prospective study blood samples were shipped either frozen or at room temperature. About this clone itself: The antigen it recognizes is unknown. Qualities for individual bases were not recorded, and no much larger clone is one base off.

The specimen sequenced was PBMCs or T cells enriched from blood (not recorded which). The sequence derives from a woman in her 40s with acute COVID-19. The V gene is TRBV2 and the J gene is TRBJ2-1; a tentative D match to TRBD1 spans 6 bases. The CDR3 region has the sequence CASSVGADEQFF. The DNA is TGTGCCAGCAGTGTGGGGGCGGATGAGCAGTTCTTC.